This is a list of T cell receptor beta chains from one sample in a study of OX40 agonist ivuxolimab in advanced cancers. Some clones are missing from TCRdb's copy, which holds only in-frame ones; the method was immunoSEQ multiplex PCR. The sample includes 30,000 to 40,000 clones, more than 70% of them seen just once. Sequenced material: CD4+ or CD8+ T cells sorted from blood, taken in a trial of the OX40 agonist ivuxolimab. Every receptor here comes from an adult with an advanced solid tumor such as melanoma, head and neck, liver or kidney cancer. The CDR3 runs from the conserved cysteine through the conserved F or W. A D gene is named only where the DNA matches it firmly. Clone size is shown for a subset of rows, as once, few, many or a class of expanded clone.

13 | - | TRBJ2-1 | TRBV29-1 | - | CSERQSSYNEQFF | TGCAGCGAACGACAGAGCTCCTACAATGAGCAGTTCTTC
19 | TRBD1 | TRBJ2-1 | TRBV19 | - | CASSIDPGQGIGSYNEQFF | TGTGCCAGTAGTATAGACCCGGGACAGGGGATAGGGTCCTACAATGAGCAGTTCTTC
13 | - | TRBJ1-2 | TRBV6-1 | - | CASTQGIGPGYTF | TGTGCCAGCACCCAGGGAATCGGACCCGGCTACACCTTC
13 | TRBD1 | TRBJ1-2 | TRBV19 | - | CASSKQGNYGYTF | TGTGCCAGTAGCAAACAGGGGAACTATGGCTACACCTTC
16 | TRBD2 | TRBJ2-1 | TRBV18 | - | CASSPTGTSGRGEQFF | TGTGCCAGCTCGCCAACCGGGACTAGCGGGAGAGGTGAGCAGTTCTTC
14 | TRBD1 | TRBJ1-2 | TRBV6-5 | - | CASSYHDREYGYTF | TGTGCCAGCAGTTACCACGACAGGGAATACGGCTACACCTTC
11 | - | TRBJ2-1 | TRBV4-1 | - | CASSLGHEQFF | TGCGCCAGCAGCCTGGGACATGAGCAGTTCTTC
16 | TRBD2 | TRBJ2-7 | TRBV4-3 | - | CASSPSGTSGKYEQYF | TGCGCCAGCAGCCCCTCAGGGACTAGCGGAAAATACGAGCAGTACTTC
13 | TRBD2 | TRBJ2-7 | TRBV28 | - | CASSSNKRDAQYF | TGTGCCAGCAGTTCCAACAAGCGGGACGCGCAGTACTTC
15 | - | TRBJ1-5 | TRBV19 | - | CASSMYPPSHQPQHF | TGTGCCAGTAGTATGTACCCCCCGAGCCATCAGCCCCAGCATTTT
13 | - | TRBJ2-3 | TRBV7-3 | - | CASSRTSLGTQYF | TGTGCCAGCAGCCGTACTAGCTTAGGTACGCAGTATTTT
13 | TRBD1 | TRBJ2-7 | TRBV7-8 | - | CASRVDRGPGQYF | TGTGCCAGCAGGGTTGACAGGGGACCGGGGCAGTACTTC
13 | - | TRBJ1-2 | TRBV6-6 | once | CASSRRQRDGYTF | TGTGCCAGCAGTAGAAGACAGAGAGATGGCTACACCTTC
14 | TRBD1 | TRBJ2-5 | TRBV6-6 | - | CASKGTGGPETQYF | TGTGCCAGCAAAGGGACAGGGGGACCAGAGACCCAGTACTTC
13 | TRBD1 | TRBJ1-1 | TRBV28 | - | CASTLNRGTEAFF | TGTGCCAGCACCCTTAACAGGGGGACTGAAGCTTTCTTT
15 | - | TRBJ1-3 | TRBV28 | - | CASSPPLGPPNTIYF | TGTGCCAGCAGTCCCCCCCTGGGACCCCCGAACACCATATATTTT
13 | - | TRBJ1-2 | TRBV27 | - | CASSSRGPRGYTF | TGTGCCAGCAGTTCCAGGGGCCCACGGGGCTACACCTTC
16 | TRBD2 | TRBJ2-2 | TRBV2 | - | CASSLVGGANTGELFF | TGTGCCAGCAGCCTCGTGGGGGGGGCGAACACCGGGGAGCTGTTTTTT
13 | - | TRBJ1-1 | TRBV6-5 | - | CASSPPGQSEAFF | TGTGCCAGCAGCCCCCCAGGACAGTCTGAAGCTTTCTTT
14 | - | TRBJ2-5 | TRBV18 | - | CASSPLGTGETQYF | TGTGCCAGCTCACCCCTTGGGACGGGGGAGACCCAGTACTTC
17 | - | TRBJ1-6 | TRBV21-1 | - | CASSVGLHIHHNSPLHF | TGTGCCAGCAGCGTAGGGCTACACATACATCATAATTCACCCCTCCACTTT
15 | TRBD2 | TRBJ2-7 | TRBV5-1 | - | CASSEGLAGSYEQYF | TGCGCCAGCAGCGAGGGACTAGCGGGAAGCTACGAGCAGTACTTC
13 | - | TRBJ1-1 | TRBV10-1 | medium-sized | CASSDEKNTEAFF | TGCGCCAGCAGTGACGAGAAGAACACTGAAGCTTTCTTT